This passage covers 24 T cell receptor beta chains from one sample sequenced in a study of beta chain features in type 1 diabetes. The sequenced template was cDNA made from the entire isolated RNA. Produced via immunoSEQ multiplex PCR; TCRdb's table is partial and in-frame only. Of some 400,000 clones detected, about 15% appear once; the ten largest clones hold approximately 0.019%. Source material: naive CD4+ T cells from blood. The origin of the receptors is a woman between 18 and 29 years old in good health.

The chain combines TRBV6-5 with TRBJ2-1, with D possibly being TRBD2 (5 bases). The ends were cut back, 5 bases at V and 0 bases at J, with 11 bases in the middle. There are 15 residues in the CDR3. Germline CDR1 MNHEY, CDR2 SVGAGI. The CDR3 coding sequence is TGTGCCAGCAGTGTGGTGGGGAGCTCCTACAATGAGCAGTTCTTC. Amino acid sequence: CASSVVGSSYNEQFF.

This clone has just a few counts. The chain has TRBV5-1 and TRBJ2-6; a weak D match, TRBD1 (6 bases). V dropped 7 bases and J dropped 2 bases, with 16 bases sitting between them. Germline V gene data show CDR1 as SGHRS and CDR2 as YFSETQ. The CDR3 covers 16 residues. The CDR3 here is CASGSLRGPGANVLTF. Written as DNA, the CDR3 is TGCGCCAGCGGGTCGCTCAGGGGCCCTGGGGCCAACGTCCTGACTTTC. Looking up the rest from reference TRBV5-1 and TRBJ2-6 gives the full variable domain: KAGVTQTPRYLIKTRGQQVTLSCSPISGHRSVSWYQQTPGQGLQFLFEYFSETQRNKGNFPGRFSGRQFSNSRSEMNVSTLELGDSALYLCASGSLRGPGANVLTFGAGSRLTVL.

This clone was seen a handful of times. The CDR3 bases are TGTGCCAGCAGGGACCCAGAGGAGGGCAATCAGCCCCAGCATTTT. Its translation: CASRDPEEGNQPQHF. The V and J genes are TRBV28 and TRBJ1-5; the D is unclear. Trimming shortened V by 6 bases and J by 2 bases, and 14 bases separated the two germline ends. The CDR3 has 15 residues. The V gene's germline CDR1 is MDHEN and CDR2 SYDVKM.

This clone was recorded a few times. DNA of the CDR3: TGTGCCAGCAGCTGGACTAGTGGAGAGCAGTACTTC. It is translated as CASSWTSGEQYF. V is TRBV7-9 and J is TRBJ2-7; 7 nucleotides align to TRBD2. The CDR3 is made up of 12 amino acids. CDR1 and CDR2 (germline): SEHNR, FQNEAQ (reference sequence). Trimming removed 4 bases from V and 7 bases from J; junction bases left unmatched: 4. The whole variable domain, filled in from reference TRBV7-9 and TRBJ2-7, reads DTGVSQNPRHKITKRGQNVTFRCDPISEHNRLYWYRQTLGQGPEFLTYFQNEAQLEKSRLLSDRFSAERPKGSFSTLEIQRTEQGDSAMYLCASSWTSGEQYFGPGTRLTVT.

This clone was detected only a few times. The chain joins TRBV2 to TRBJ2-1; 9 bases align to TRBD2. The germline gives CDR1 SNHLY, CDR2 FYNNEI. The CDR3 is 15 amino acids. V shed 5 bases, J shed 7 bases, and the junction held 9 bases outside the gene matches. In DNA form, the CDR3 reads TGTGCCAGCAGTTCCCTTAGCGGGAGTGGGAATGAGCAGTTCTTC. Translating gives CASSSLSGSGNEQFF.

In this sample, this clone turned up a few times. The chain has TRBV29-1 and TRBJ1-1, with 7 bases aligning to TRBD1. Germline CDR1 and CDR2: SQVTM and ANQGSEA. V gave up 2 bases and J gave up 9 bases; unmatched junction bases: 3. The CDR3 extends over 11 amino acids. CDR3 DNA: TGCAGCGTTGAATGGGGACAGAAAGCTTTCTTT. This translates into CSVEWGQKAFF.

This clone was observed a handful of times. V usage is TRBV5-1 and J usage is TRBJ1-2, with TRBD1 matching 9 bases. The CDR3 totals 13 residues. V was clipped by 4 bases and J by 8 bases; unmatched bases: 6. Looked up from germline, CDR1 is SGHRS and CDR2 is YFSETQ. The CDR3 is CASSVEQGAGYTF. In nucleotides, the CDR3 is TGCGCCAGCAGCGTGGAACAGGGGGCCGGCTACACCTTC.

This clone appeared a few times. The chain is built from TRBV9 and TRBJ2-3; TRBD2 matches 8 bases. Trimming took 4 bases from V and 4 from J; bases not matched to a gene: 8. The CDR3 contains 15 residues. Germline V gives CDR1 SGDLS, CDR2 YYNGEE. CDR3 sequence reads: CASSPSGSAPDTQYF. The DNA of the CDR3 is TGTGCCAGCAGCCCAAGCGGGAGTGCCCCAGATACGCAGTATTTT.

The CDR3, as DNA: TGTGCCTGGAGTGTACGGGGGGCCAATGAGCAGTTCTTC. It yields the protein CAWSVRGANEQFF. This chain uses TRBV30 with TRBJ2-1, with D perhaps TRBD2 (7 bases). Deletions cut 0 bases from V and 6 bases from J, with 9 bases between. The length of the CDR3 is 13 residues. Germline CDR1 reads GTSNPN; CDR2 reads SVGIG (reference sequence).

This chain joins TRBV21-1 and TRBJ2-3; the listed D gene, TRBD2, was not tested against the DNA. TRBV21-1 is assigned pseudogene status. The length of the CDR3 is 15 residues. DNA for the CDR3: TGTGCCAGCACCAGCCGGGACTTGGGGGAGGATACGCAGTATTTT. Translation: CASTSRDLGEDTQYF.

V and J are TRBV6-1 and TRBJ2-3, with TRBD2 as a possible D gene (6 bases). V lost 6 bases and J lost 5, with 12 bases in between. This CDR3 is built from 13 residues. The germline V gene encodes CDR1 MNHNS and CDR2 SASEGT. The CDR3: CASRIGSRDTQYF. CDR3 nucleotides: TGTGCCAGCAGAATCGGGAGCCGAGATACGCAGTATTTT.

Only a few counts were recorded for this clone. The chain joins TRBV5-1 to TRBJ2-5, with 7 bases aligning to TRBD1. The CDR3 extends over 14 amino acids. V was pared by 3 bases and J by 4 bases, with 6 bases of the junction left unmatched. Looked up from germline, CDR1 is SGHRS and CDR2 is YFSETQ. The CDR3 bases are TGCGCCAGCAGCTCGAGGGGGCGCGGAGAGACCCAGTACTTC. It codes for CASSSRGRGETQYF. The variable domain in full, with the rest retrieved from reference TRBV5-1 and TRBJ2-5, is KAGVTQTPRYLIKTRGQQVTLSCSPISGHRSVSWYQQTPGQGLQFLFEYFSETQRNKGNFPGRFSGRQFSNSRSEMNVSTLELGDSALYLCASSSRGRGETQYFGPGTRLLVL.

This clone was recorded a few times. The gene calls are TRBV7-9 and TRBJ2-3; TRBD2 is a possible D gene (5 bases). The CDR3 has 16 residues. The V end was cut by 0 bases, the J end by 1 base, with 11 bases between. Germline values: CDR1 SEHNR, CDR2 FQNEAQ (reference sequence). As DNA, the CDR3 is TGTGCCAGCAGCTTAGCGCGGGCCCGGGGCACAGATACGCAGTATTTT. It encodes CASSLARARGTDTQYF.

This chain uses TRBV2 with TRBJ2-3; D call uncertain. Looked up from germline, CDR1 is SNHLY and CDR2 is FYNNEI. The CDR3 spans 11 residues. Trimming cost V 5 bases and J 7 bases, with 7 bases left between them. This CDR3 is CASSYTYTQYF. In DNA, the CDR3 is TGTGCCAGCAGTTACACCTATACGCAGTATTTT.

This clone was seen a few times. Different DNA sequences within this sample yield the same CDR3. This chain links TRBV30 with TRBJ1-5; the match to TRBD1 covers 11 bases. The J segment lost 4 bases and the V segment lost 4 bases, leaving 3 bases of the junction unmatched. Germline V gene sequence: CDR1 GTSNPN, CDR2 SVGIG (reference sequence). The CDR3 is 14 residues long. The CDR3 coding sequence is TGTGCCTGGACCGGGACAGGGGGAAATCAGCCCCAGCATTTT. It translates to CAWTGTGGNQPQHF.

In this sample, this clone turned up a few times. The rearrangement links TRBV19 to TRBJ2-3; unclear D gene. This CDR3 has 14 amino acids. The V gene lost 2 bases and the J gene lost 2 bases, with 8 bases spanning the gap. Germline CDR1 and CDR2: LNHDA and SQIVND (reference sequence). CDR3 loop: CASSITRNTDTQYF. CDR3 DNA: TGTGCCAGTAGTATAACGAGAAACACAGATACGCAGTATTTT.

In its sample, this clone was seen a few times. V gene TRBV7-2 combines with J gene TRBJ1-2; D not certain. The length of the CDR3 is 11 residues. V lost 5 bases to trimming and J lost 8 bases, with 9 bases between them. Germline CDR1 is SGHTA and CDR2 is FQGNSA. For the CDR3, the DNA is TGTGCCAGCAGCACTGGGAGGGGCTACACCTTC. Translation gives CASSTGRGYTF.

The rearrangement uses TRBV7-2 and TRBJ2-2; 7 bases line up with TRBD1. J lost 6 bases, V lost 5 bases, and 9 bases had no gene match. Per the germline V gene, CDR1 is SGHTA and CDR2 is FQGNSA. The length of the CDR3 is 15 residues. CDR3 region: CASSPGTERAGELFF. The CDR3 region has the DNA TGTGCCAGCAGCCCAGGGACAGAAAGGGCCGGGGAGCTGTTTTTT.

This chain links TRBV5-1 with TRBJ2-1; 10 bases fit TRBD2. Germline V CDR1 and CDR2: SGHRS, YFSETQ. The V gene end was trimmed by 4 bases and the J gene end by 5 bases; junction bases not matched to a gene: 9. The CDR3 covers 16 residues. CDR3 sequence (DNA): TGCGCCAGCAGCACCGGGAGCGGGAGGGCTAACAATGAGCAGTTCTTC. This sequence encodes CASSTGSGRANNEQFF.

This clone was counted between two and nine times. This rearrangement joins TRBV6-6 to TRBJ1-2; 7 positions agree with TRBD1. The germline V gene encodes CDR1 MNHNY and CDR2 SVGAGI (reference sequence). CDR3 length: 15 amino acids. The trim removed 4 bases at V and 3 bases at J, leaving 8 bases unmatched. The CDR3 nucleotides read TGTGCCAGCAGTTCGGCGGGACAGCGTGACTATGGCTACACCTTC. Protein product: CASSSAGQRDYGYTF.

On this clone: This CDR3 is also generated by other DNA sequences in the sample. The gene calls are TRBV29-1 and TRBJ2-7, with TRBD1 identical over 10 bases. V trimming: 6 bases; J trimming: 2 bases; junction bases outside the gene matches: 4. The CDR3 extends over 13 amino acids. CDR1 is SQVTM, CDR2 ANQGSEA, per germline. The DNA of the CDR3 is TGCAGCGTAGGGACAGGGGCACCCTACGAGCAGTACTTC. Residues: CSVGTGAPYEQYF.

The chain recombines TRBV5-5 with TRBJ2-7, with 7 positions matching TRBD1. V shed 0 bases, J shed 3 bases, and the junction held 9 bases outside the gene matches. The germline CDR1 and CDR2 sequences are SGHKS and YYEKEE (reference sequence). The CDR3 extends over 16 amino acids. CDR3 nucleotides: TGTGCCAGCAGCTTGGCGGGTACAGGGGCGAGCTACGAGCAGTACTTC. Residues: CASSLAGTGASYEQYF.

Here the CDR3 reads CASSLTGAGETQYF. Written as DNA, the CDR3 is TGTGCCAGCAGCTTGACAGGGGCAGGGGAGACCCAGTACTTC. The V and J genes are TRBV7-9 and TRBJ2-5; TRBD1 matches 8 bases. Trimming took 3 bases from V and 5 from J; bases not matched to a gene: 5. The CDR3 is 14 residues long. Germline lookup yields CDR1 SEHNR and CDR2 FQNEAQ (reference sequence).

The chain recombines TRBV29-1 with TRBJ2-3; D is undetermined. There are 12 residues in the CDR3. V was shortened by 6 bases and J by 0 bases, with 7 bases between the two germline ends. Germline CDR1 reads SQVTM; CDR2 reads ANQGSEA. CDR3 protein: CSVRASTDTQYF. The CDR3 DNA sequence: TGCAGCGTGAGAGCTAGCACAGATACGCAGTATTTT.